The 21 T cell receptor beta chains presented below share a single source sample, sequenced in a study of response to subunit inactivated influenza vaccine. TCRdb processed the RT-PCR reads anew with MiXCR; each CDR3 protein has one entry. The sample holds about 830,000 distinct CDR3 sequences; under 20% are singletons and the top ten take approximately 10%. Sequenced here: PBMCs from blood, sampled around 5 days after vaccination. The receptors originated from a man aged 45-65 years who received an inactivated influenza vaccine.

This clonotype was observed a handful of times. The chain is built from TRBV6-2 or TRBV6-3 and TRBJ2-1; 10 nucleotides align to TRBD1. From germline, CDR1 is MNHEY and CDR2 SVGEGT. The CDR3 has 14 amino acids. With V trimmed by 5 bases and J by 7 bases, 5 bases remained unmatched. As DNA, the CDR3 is TGTGCCAGCAGTCTACAGGGACAGGGGAATGAGCAGTTCTTC. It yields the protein CASSLQGQGNEQFF.

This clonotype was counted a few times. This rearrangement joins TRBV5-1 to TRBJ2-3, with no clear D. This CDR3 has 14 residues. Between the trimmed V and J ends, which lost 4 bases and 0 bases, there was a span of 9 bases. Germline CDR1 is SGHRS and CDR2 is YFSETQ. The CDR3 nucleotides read TGCGCCAGCAGCCGTGGAGAAAGCACAGATACGCAGTATTTT. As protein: CASSRGESTDTQYF. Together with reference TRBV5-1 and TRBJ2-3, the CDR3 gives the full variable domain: KAGVTQTPRYLIKTRGQQVTLSCSPISGHRSVSWYQQTPGQGLQFLFEYFSETQRNKGNFPGRFSGRQFSNSRSEMNVSTLELGDSALYLCASSRGESTDTQYFGPGTRLTVL.

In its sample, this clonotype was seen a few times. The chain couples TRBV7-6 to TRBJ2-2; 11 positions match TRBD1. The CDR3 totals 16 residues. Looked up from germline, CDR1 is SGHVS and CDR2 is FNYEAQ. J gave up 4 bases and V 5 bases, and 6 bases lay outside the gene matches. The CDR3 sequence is CASSQGTGGITGELFF. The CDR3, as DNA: TGTGCCAGCAGCCAAGGGACAGGGGGTATCACCGGGGAGCTGTTTTTT.

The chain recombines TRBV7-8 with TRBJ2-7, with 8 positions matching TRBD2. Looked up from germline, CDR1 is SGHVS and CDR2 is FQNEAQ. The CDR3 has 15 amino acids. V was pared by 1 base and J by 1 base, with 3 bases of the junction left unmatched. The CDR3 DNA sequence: TGTGCCAGCAGCTTAGAGGGACTAGTTTCCTACGAGCAGTACTTC. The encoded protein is CASSLEGLVSYEQYF.

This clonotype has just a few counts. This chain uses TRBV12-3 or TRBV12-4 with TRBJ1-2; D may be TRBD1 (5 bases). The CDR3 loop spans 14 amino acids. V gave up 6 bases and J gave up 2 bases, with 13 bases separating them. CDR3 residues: CASRGPFGNYGYTF. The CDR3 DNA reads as TGTGCCAGCAGGGGGCCGTTCGGGAACTATGGCTACACCTTC.

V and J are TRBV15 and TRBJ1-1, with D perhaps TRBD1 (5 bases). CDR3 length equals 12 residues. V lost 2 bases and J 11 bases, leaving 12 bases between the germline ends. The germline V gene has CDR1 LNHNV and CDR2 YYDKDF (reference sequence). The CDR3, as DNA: TGTGCCACCAGCAGAAATGAAGGGGTGGCTTTCTTT. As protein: CATSRNEGVAFF.

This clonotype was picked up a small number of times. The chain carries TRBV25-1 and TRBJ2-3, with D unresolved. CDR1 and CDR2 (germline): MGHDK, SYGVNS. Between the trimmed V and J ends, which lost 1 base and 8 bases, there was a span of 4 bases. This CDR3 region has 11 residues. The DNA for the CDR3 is TGTGCCAGCAGTGAATTTGGTACGCAGTATTTT. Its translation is CASSEFGTQYF.

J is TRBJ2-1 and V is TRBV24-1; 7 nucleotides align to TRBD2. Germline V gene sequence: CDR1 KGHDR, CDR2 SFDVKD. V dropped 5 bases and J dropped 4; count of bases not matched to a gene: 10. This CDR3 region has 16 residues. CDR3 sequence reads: CATSGGGRDGYNEQFF. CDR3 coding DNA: TGTGCCACCAGTGGAGGAGGGAGGGACGGTTACAATGAGCAGTTCTTC.

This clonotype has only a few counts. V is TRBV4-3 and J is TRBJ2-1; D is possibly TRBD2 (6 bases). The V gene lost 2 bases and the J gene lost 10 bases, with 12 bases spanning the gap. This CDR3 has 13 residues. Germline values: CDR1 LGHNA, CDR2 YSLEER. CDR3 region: CASSQRPGGEQFF. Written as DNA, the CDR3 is TGCGCCAGCAGCCAAAGACCCGGAGGGGAGCAGTTCTTC.

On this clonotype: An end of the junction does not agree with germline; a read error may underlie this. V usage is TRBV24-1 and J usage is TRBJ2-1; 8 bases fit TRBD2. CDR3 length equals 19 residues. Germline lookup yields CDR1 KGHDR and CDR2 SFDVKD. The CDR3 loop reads CATSDPSRGGRWGYSEQFF. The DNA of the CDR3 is TGTGCCACCAGTGACCCTTCAAGGGGCGGGAGGTGGGGCTACAGTGAGCAGTTCTTC.

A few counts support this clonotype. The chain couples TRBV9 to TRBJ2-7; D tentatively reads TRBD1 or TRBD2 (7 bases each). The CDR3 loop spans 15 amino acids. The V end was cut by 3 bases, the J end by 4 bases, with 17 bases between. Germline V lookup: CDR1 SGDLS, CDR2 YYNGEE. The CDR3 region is CASSEGAGVGYEQYF. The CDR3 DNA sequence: TGTGCCAGCAGCGAGGGGGCGGGAGTCGGATACGAGCAGTACTTC.

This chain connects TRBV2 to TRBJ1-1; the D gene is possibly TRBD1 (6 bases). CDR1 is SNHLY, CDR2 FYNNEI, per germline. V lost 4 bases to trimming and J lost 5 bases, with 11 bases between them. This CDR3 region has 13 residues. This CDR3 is CASSAGDRTEAFF. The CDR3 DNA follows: TGTGCCAGCAGTGCAGGGGATAGGACTGAAGCTTTCTTT.

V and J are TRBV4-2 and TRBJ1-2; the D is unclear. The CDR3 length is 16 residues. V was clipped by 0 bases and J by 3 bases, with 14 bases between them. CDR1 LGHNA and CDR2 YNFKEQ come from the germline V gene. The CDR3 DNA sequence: TGTGCCAGCAGCCAAGATCTGGCAAAACCCGACTATGGCTACACCTTC. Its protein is CASSQDLAKPDYGYTF.

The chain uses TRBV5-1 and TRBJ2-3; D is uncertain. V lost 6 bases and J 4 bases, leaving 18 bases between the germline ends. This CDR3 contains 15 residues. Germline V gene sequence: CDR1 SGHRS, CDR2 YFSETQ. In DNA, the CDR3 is TGCGCCAGCAAAATGGGTCAGTTCTCCTCAGATACGCAGTATTTT. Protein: CASKMGQFSSDTQYF.

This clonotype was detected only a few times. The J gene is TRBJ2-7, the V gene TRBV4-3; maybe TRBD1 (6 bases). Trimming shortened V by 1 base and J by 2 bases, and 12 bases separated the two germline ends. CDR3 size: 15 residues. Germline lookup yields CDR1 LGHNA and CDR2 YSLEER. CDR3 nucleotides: TGCGCCAGCAGCCAAGGTGACAGGTCTCCCTACGAGCAGTACTTC. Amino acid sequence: CASSQGDRSPYEQYF.

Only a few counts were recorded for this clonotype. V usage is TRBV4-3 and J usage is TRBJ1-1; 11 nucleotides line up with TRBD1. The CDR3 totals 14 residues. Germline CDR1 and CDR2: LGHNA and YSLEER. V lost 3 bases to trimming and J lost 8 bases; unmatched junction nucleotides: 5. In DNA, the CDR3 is TGCGCCAGCAGCCAGGCGGGACAGGGGGGGGAAGCTTTCTTT. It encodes CASSQAGQGGEAFF.

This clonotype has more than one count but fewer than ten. This chain's CDR3 is CATSRATGTGHGEQFF. The CDR3 DNA sequence: TGTGCCACCAGCAGGGCGACGGGGACAGGGCATGGGGAGCAGTTCTTC. The chain couples TRBV15 to TRBJ2-1, with TRBD1 matching over 9 bases. Germline V gene lookup returns CDR1 LNHNV and CDR2 YYDKDF (reference sequence). The V gene end was trimmed by 3 bases and the J gene end by 10 bases; junction bases not matched to a gene: 13. The CDR3 has 16 residues.

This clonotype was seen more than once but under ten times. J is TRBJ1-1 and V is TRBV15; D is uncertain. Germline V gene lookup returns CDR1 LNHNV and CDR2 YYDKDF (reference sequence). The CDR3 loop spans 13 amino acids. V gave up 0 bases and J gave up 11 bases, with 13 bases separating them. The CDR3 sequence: CATSRDLEGLAFF. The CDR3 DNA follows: TGTGCCACCAGCAGAGATCTCGAAGGGTTGGCTTTCTTT.

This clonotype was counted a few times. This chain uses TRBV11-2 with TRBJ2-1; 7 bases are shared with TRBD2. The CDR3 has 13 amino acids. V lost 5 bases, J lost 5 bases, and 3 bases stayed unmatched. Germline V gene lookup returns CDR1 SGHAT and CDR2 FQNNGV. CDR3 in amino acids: CASSAGGNNEQFF. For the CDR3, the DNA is TGTGCCAGCAGCGCCGGGGGGAACAATGAGCAGTTCTTC.

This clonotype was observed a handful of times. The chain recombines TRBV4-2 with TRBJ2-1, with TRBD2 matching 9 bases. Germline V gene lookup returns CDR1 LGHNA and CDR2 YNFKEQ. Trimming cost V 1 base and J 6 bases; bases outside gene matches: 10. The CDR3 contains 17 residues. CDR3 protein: CASSQVLREGPANEQFF. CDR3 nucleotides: TGTGCCAGCAGCCAAGTCTTGCGGGAGGGCCCGGCCAATGAGCAGTTCTTC.

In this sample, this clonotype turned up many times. The CDR3 sequence: CSAQDRGHTDTQYF. The CDR3 DNA sequence: TGCAGTGCCCAGGACAGGGGCCACACAGATACGCAGTATTTT. This sequence joins TRBV20-1 and TRBJ2-3; 9 nucleotides align to TRBD1. The CDR3 has 14 residues. Unmatched junction bases numbered 6, after V lost 6 bases and J lost 2 bases. Germline CDR1 reads DFQATT; CDR2 reads SNEGSKA (reference sequence).